This T cell receptor beta chain stems from a study of cytomegalovirus exposure and HLA in healthy donors. A word on this clone: What it recognizes is unknown.

Study outcomes and limitations: V- and J-gene trimming of TCR beta was linked (in a later analysis) to a missense DCLRE1C variant.

The CDR3 consists of 17 residues. CDR1 and CDR2 from the germline V gene are KGHSH and LQKENI. V was shortened by 2 bases and J by 0 bases, with 13 bases between the two germline ends. The PCR used 60 Vbeta and 13 Jbeta primers. Here immunoSEQ multiplex PCR was the method, and the copy in TCRdb shows in-frame clones only, minus some. This table has about 77,000 clones, 70% to 85% appearing once. The J gene is TRBJ1-4, the V gene TRBV18; D possibly corresponds to TRBD1 (6 bases). This sequence originates from a woman in her thirties or forties in good health and CMV-seronegative. The specimen sequenced was PBMCs. The CDR3 DNA sequence: TGTGCCAGCTCACCAAGGACAGCCTTTGCAACTAATGAAAAACTGTTTTTT. This codes for CASSPRTAFATNEKLFF.